A single sample is the source of the 32 T cell receptor beta chains below, sequenced in a study of blood T cell repertoires in COVID-19. Repertoires were generated with immunoSEQ multiplex PCR, while TCRdb's copy carries only in-frame clones and drops some. Of 400,000 or so clones listed, about 90% are singletons. The specimen was PBMCs or T cells enriched from blood (not recorded which). Every receptor here comes from a man between 18 and 29 years old who had recovered from COVID-19.

This clone was detected many times. The chain joins TRBV28 to TRBJ2-3; 7 nucleotides align to TRBD1. The V gene's germline CDR1 is MDHEN and CDR2 SYDVKM. The CDR3 runs to 20 residues. With 8 bases clipped from V and 1 base from J, the junction kept 24 bases outside the gene matches. The CDR3 DNA sequence: TGTGCCAGCTTATCCCCGACCTGGACAGGCGCCATTCTGGGCACAGATACGCAGTATTTT. Translation: CASLSPTWTGAILGTDTQYF.

V usage is TRBV5-5 and J usage is TRBJ1-6; a possible D gene is TRBD1 (5 bases). CDR3 length: 14 residues. With 4 bases removed from V and 9 bases from J, the gap between germline ends came to 14 bases. In germline, CDR1 is SGHKS, CDR2 YYEKEE (reference sequence). The CDR3: CASSPSGPPSPLHF. Written as DNA, the CDR3 is TGTGCCAGCAGCCCCTCAGGGCCCCCTTCACCCCTCCACTTT. The complete variable domain, with remaining parts taken from reference TRBV5-5 and TRBJ1-6, reads DAGVTQSPTHLIKTRGQQVTLRCSPISGHKSVSWYQQVLGQGPQFIFQYYEKEERGRGNFPDRFSARQFPNYSSELNVNALLLGDSALYLCASSPSGPPSPLHFGNGTRLTVT.

The chain is built from TRBV5-1 and TRBJ1-3; TRBD1 might be the D (5 bases). Germline V gene data show CDR1 as SGHRS and CDR2 as YFSETQ. Trimming removed 4 bases at V and 0 bases at J, with 8 bases between. This CDR3 contains 14 residues. The CDR3 loop is CASSGGGSGNTIYF. Written as DNA, the CDR3 is TGCGCCAGCAGCGGGGGAGGCTCTGGAAACACCATATATTTT.

The gene calls are TRBV18 and TRBJ2-5; 7 bases line up with TRBD1. V was clipped by 3 bases and J by 2 bases; unmatched bases: 6. This CDR3 region has 15 residues. Germline loops: CDR1 KGHSH, CDR2 LQKENI. The CDR3 DNA sequence: TGTGCCAGCTCACCCAGGGGACAGTCACAAGAGACCCAGTACTTC. This codes for CASSPRGQSQETQYF. The full variable domain, with the rest looked up from reference TRBV18 and TRBJ2-5, is NAGVMQNPRHLVRRRGQEARLRCSPMKGHSHVYWYRQLPEEGLKFMVYLQKENIIDESGMPKERFSAEFPKEGPSILRIQQVVRGDSAAYFCASSPRGQSQETQYFGPGTRLLVL.

The chain has TRBV7-3 and TRBJ1-1; D not certain. Germline V gene lookup returns CDR1 SGHTA and CDR2 FQGTGA. The CDR3 runs to 14 residues. The V and J ends lost 2 bases and 1 base respectively, with 8 bases between them. The CDR3 DNA reads TGTGCCAGCAGCTTACAGGCAAAGAACACTGAAGCTTTCTTT. This sequence encodes CASSLQAKNTEAFF.

The chain recombines TRBV30 with TRBJ1-6; D not certain. V was pared by 5 bases and J by 1 base, with 9 bases between. CDR1 and CDR2 (germline): GTSNPN, SVGIG (reference sequence). The CDR3 covers 14 residues. This chain's CDR3 is CAWSTGSYNSPLHF. CDR3 coding DNA: TGTGCCTGGTCCACGGGGTCCTATAATTCACCCCTCCACTTT. Full variable domain (outside the CDR3, taken from reference TRBV30 and TRBJ1-6): SQTIHQWPATLVQPVGSPLSLECTVEGTSNPNLYWYRQAAGRGLQLLFYSVGIGQISSEVPQNLSASRPQDRQFILSSKKLLLSDSGFYLCAWSTGSYNSPLHFGNGTRLTVT.

V and J are TRBV10-3 and TRBJ2-7; 8 bases are a match to TRBD1. The V gene's germline CDR1 is ENHRY and CDR2 SYGVKD. CDR3 length: 14 amino acids. The trim removed 6 bases at V and 4 bases at J, leaving 8 bases unmatched. The CDR3 DNA follows: TGTGCCATCAGGGGGACGAGGACAGGGTACGAGCAGTACTTC. This encodes CAIRGTRTGYEQYF.

The chain's CDR3 is CASSPDRHSNQPQHF. The CDR3 coding sequence is TGTGCCAGCAGTCCGGACAGGCATAGCAATCAGCCCCAGCATTTT. The chain has TRBV28 and TRBJ1-5, with TRBD1 matching over 7 bases. With 5 bases clipped from V and 0 bases from J, the junction kept 4 bases outside the gene matches. Germline V gene sequence: CDR1 MDHEN, CDR2 SYDVKM. The CDR3 length is 15 residues.

The chain recombines TRBV9 with TRBJ2-3; 8 bases agree with TRBD2. This CDR3 is 17 amino acids long. The ends lost 4 bases at V and 4 bases at J; junction bases unmatched: 14. Germline loops: CDR1 SGDLS, CDR2 YYNGEE. As DNA, the CDR3 is TGTGCCAGCAGCCCCCTCGCCAGCGGGAGTAAGCCAGATACGCAGTATTTT. It codes for CASSPLASGSKPDTQYF.

In its sample, this clone was seen once. The rearrangement links TRBV4-1 to TRBJ2-1, with 10 positions matching TRBD2. The CDR3 has 16 residues. Trimming took 5 bases from V and 2 from J; bases not matched to a gene: 6. Germline values: CDR1 MGHRA, CDR2 YSYEKL. The CDR3 region is CASSVSGGGPYNEQFF. For the CDR3, the DNA is TGCGCCAGCAGCGTGAGCGGGGGGGGTCCCTACAATGAGCAGTTCTTC.

The chain combines TRBV7-2 with TRBJ1-1, with a weak D call TRBD1 (5 bases). CDR1 is SGHTA, CDR2 FQGNSA, per germline. Trimming left V 2 bases short and J 5 bases short, with 12 bases between. The CDR3 spans 14 residues. The CDR3 DNA reads as TGTGCCAGCAGCTTATGGGCCCAGGGTACTGAAGCTTTCTTT. Residues: CASSLWAQGTEAFF.

This clone was recorded a few times. The chain combines TRBV6-1 with TRBJ2-3; D is perhaps TRBD2 (5 bases). This CDR3 is built from 16 residues. The V gene lost 4 bases and the J gene lost 1 base, with 15 bases spanning the gap. The germline V gene encodes CDR1 MNHNS and CDR2 SASEGT. The CDR3 protein is CASSVLLATGTDTQYF. The CDR3 bases are TGTGCCAGCAGTGTTCTCCTAGCTACTGGCACAGATACGCAGTATTTT.

The chain employs TRBV30 and TRBJ2-3; TRBD2 agrees at 9 bases. This CDR3 spans 17 amino acids. The V gene's germline CDR1 is GTSNPN and CDR2 SVGIG (reference sequence). Unmatched junction bases numbered 9, after V lost 2 bases and J lost 0 bases. The CDR3: CAWSIGRTSASTDTQYF. The CDR3 nucleotides are TGTGCCTGGAGTATCGGGAGGACTAGCGCTAGCACAGATACGCAGTATTTT.

The chain is built from TRBV5-1 and TRBJ1-1; D is undetermined. This CDR3 spans 14 amino acids. The germline V gene encodes CDR1 SGHRS and CDR2 YFSETQ. V was trimmed by 0 bases and J by 11 bases, leaving 17 bases between them. CDR3 sequence reads: CASSLGNELIRAFF. CDR3 DNA: TGCGCCAGCAGCTTGGGAAACGAACTAATCCGGGCTTTCTTT.

The chain is built from TRBV3-1 (or the pseudogene TRBV3-2) and TRBJ1-1; possible D gene TRBD1, 6 bases. The CDR3 runs to 16 residues. Per germline, CDR1 LGHDT and CDR2 YNNKEL (reference sequence). V was trimmed by 1 base and J by 5 bases, leaving 17 bases between them. CDR3 amino acids: CASSQAHVGAKTEAFF. Here the CDR3 DNA reads TGTGCCAGCAGCCAAGCGCACGTGGGGGCAAAGACTGAAGCTTTCTTT.

The rearrangement links TRBV10-2 to TRBJ2-2, with D possibly matching TRBD1 (5 bases). V was clipped by 2 bases and J by 1 base, with 17 bases between them. CDR1 WSHSY and CDR2 SAAADI come from the germline V gene. This CDR3 has 18 residues. CDR3 sequence: CASSEIRTYPMNTGELFF. CDR3 bases: TGCGCCAGCAGTGAGATAAGGACATACCCTATGAACACCGGGGAGCTGTTTTTT.

The chain employs TRBV9 and TRBJ2-7; perhaps TRBD1 as D (6 bases). The germline V gene encodes CDR1 SGDLS and CDR2 YYNGEE. Trimming removed 2 bases from V and 7 bases from J, with 13 bases in between. The CDR3 is 13 amino acids. The CDR3 is CASSVSTQGEQYF. DNA of the CDR3: TGTGCCAGCAGCGTCTCGACTCAGGGGGAGCAGTACTTC.

This chain links TRBV5-1 with TRBJ1-2; TRBD1 aligns across 9 bases. This CDR3 spans 13 amino acids. The trim removed 5 bases at V and 2 bases at J, leaving 1 base unmatched. Germline lookup yields CDR1 SGHRS and CDR2 YFSETQ. CDR3 loop: CASRQGANYGYTF. The CDR3 nucleotides are TGCGCCAGCAGACAGGGGGCGAACTATGGCTACACCTTC.

The chain carries TRBV2 and TRBJ2-7; a possible D gene is TRBD2 (6 bases). The ends were cut back, 8 bases at V and 0 bases at J, with 11 bases in the middle. Germline V CDR1 and CDR2: SNHLY, FYNNEI. This CDR3 has 13 residues. This CDR3 reads CASRRESSYEQYF. The CDR3 DNA reads as TGTGCCAGCCGGAGGGAGAGCTCCTACGAGCAGTACTTC.

This chain joins TRBV5-6 and TRBJ1-1; 11 nucleotides match TRBD1. J was trimmed by 5 bases and V by 5 bases; bases with no gene match: 5. Germline V gene lookup returns CDR1 SGHDT and CDR2 YYEEEE. This CDR3 region has 14 residues. This chain's CDR3 is CASRGQGAYTEAFF. CDR3 in DNA: TGTGCCAGCAGAGGACAGGGGGCATATACTGAAGCTTTCTTT.

This clone was counted once. This chain uses TRBV5-1 with TRBJ1-2, with D tentatively TRBD1 (5 bases). V shed 0 bases and J shed 4 bases, with 13 bases lying between them. This CDR3 region has 15 residues. The V gene's germline CDR1 is SGHRS and CDR2 YFSETQ. CDR3 in DNA: TGCGCCAGCAGCTTGGATGTCACTGACAGCTATGGCTACACCTTC. Translating it yields CASSLDVTDSYGYTF. The whole variable domain, filled in from reference TRBV5-1 and TRBJ1-2, reads KAGVTQTPRYLIKTRGQQVTLSCSPISGHRSVSWYQQTPGQGLQFLFEYFSETQRNKGNFPGRFSGRQFSNSRSEMNVSTLELGDSALYLCASSLDVTDSYGYTFGSGTRLTVV.

V usage is TRBV28 and J usage is TRBJ1-3, with a tentative D call TRBD1 (5 bases). Trimming took 3 bases from V and 0 from J, leaving 12 bases between them. The germline gives CDR1 MDHEN, CDR2 SYDVKM. CDR3 length: 16 amino acids. CDR3 DNA: TGTGCCAGCAGTTTCGCGGGACGCGGCTCTGGAAACACCATATATTTT. Translated: CASSFAGRGSGNTIYF.

This sequence joins TRBV19 and TRBJ1-2; 7 nucleotides align to TRBD1. The CDR3 spans 14 residues. The germline V gene encodes CDR1 LNHDA and CDR2 SQIVND (reference sequence). Trimming removed 6 bases from V and 2 bases from J; junction bases left unmatched: 6. The CDR3 DNA sequence: TGTGCCAGTAGCCAACAGACAGGGAACTATGGCTACACCTTC. It specifies CASSQQTGNYGYTF.

J is TRBJ1-5 and V is TRBV7-9, with 7 bases matching TRBD1. This CDR3 has 14 residues. J lost 5 bases, V lost 4 bases, and 5 bases had no gene match. Germline V gene lookup returns CDR1 SEHNR and CDR2 FQNEAQ (reference sequence). The CDR3 loop is CASSSDRVDQPQHF. The CDR3 coding sequence is TGTGCCAGCAGCTCCGACAGGGTGGATCAGCCCCAGCATTTT.

This clone has a handful of counts. V gene TRBV14 combines with J gene TRBJ1-3; 7 bases are a match to TRBD1. Per the germline V gene, CDR1 is SGHDN and CDR2 is FVKESK. V lost 5 bases to trimming and J lost 5 bases; unmatched junction nucleotides: 3. The CDR3 is 13 amino acids. The CDR3 nucleotides are TGTGCCAGCAGCGGGACAGAGCGAAACACCATATATTTT. It specifies CASSGTERNTIYF.

This chain uses TRBV3-1 (or the pseudogene TRBV3-2) with TRBJ1-6, with D possibly being TRBD1 (6 bases). The CDR3 contains 15 residues. Germline V gene sequence: CDR1 LGHDT, CDR2 YNNKEL (reference sequence). The V gene lost 0 bases and the J gene lost 7 bases, with 10 bases spanning the gap. CDR3: CASSQDNRVNSPLHF. The CDR3 coding sequence is TGTGCCAGCAGCCAAGATAACAGGGTGAATTCACCCCTCCACTTT.

The rearrangement links TRBV5-1 to TRBJ2-5; D may be TRBD2 (6 bases). The ends were cut back, 1 base at V and 1 base at J, with 17 bases in the middle. Germline CDR1 is SGHRS and CDR2 is YFSETQ. CDR3 length: 17 amino acids. The CDR3 sequence is CASSLSLGSGTQETQYF. The CDR3 nucleotides are TGCGCCAGCAGCTTGAGTCTCGGTAGCGGAACCCAAGAGACCCAGTACTTC.

This clone was observed a single time. The chain has TRBV4-1 and TRBJ1-4; D gene uncertain. The CDR3 totals 15 residues. Trimming cost V 4 bases and J 0 bases, with 9 bases left between them. Germline CDR1 is MGHRA and CDR2 is YSYEKL. CDR3 in amino acids: CASSPLGATNEKLFF. The CDR3 DNA reads as TGCGCCAGCAGCCCCTTGGGAGCAACTAATGAAAAACTGTTTTTT.

This chain links TRBV30 with TRBJ1-5, with a tentative D call TRBD1 (6 bases). The V gene's germline CDR1 is GTSNPN and CDR2 SVGIG (reference sequence). The CDR3 spans 14 residues. The V end was cut by 4 bases, the J end by 6 bases, with 16 bases between. The CDR3 here is CAWNAGAPGQPQHF. Written as DNA, the CDR3 is TGTGCCTGGAACGCAGGGGCCCCCGGTCAGCCCCAGCATTTT.

The CDR3 nucleotides are TGTGCCAGCAGCTCCGATCGGTATGGCTACACCTTC. Protein sequence: CASSSDRYGYTF. The J gene is TRBJ1-2, the V gene TRBV11-1; no firm D call. This CDR3 region has 12 residues. Trimming removed 4 bases at V and 5 bases at J, with 8 bases between. Germline CDR1 is SGHAT and CDR2 is FQDESV (reference sequence).

The V gene is TRBV6-5, the J gene TRBJ2-3, with 11 bases lining up with TRBD2. The CDR3 is 15 residues long. CDR1 is MNHEY, CDR2 SVGAGI, per germline. The V gene end was trimmed by 5 bases and the J gene end by 1 base; junction bases not matched to a gene: 2. CDR3 bases: TGTGCCAGCAGTCAGACTAGCGGGGGCACAGATACGCAGTATTTT. Translation: CASSQTSGGTDTQYF.

The chain couples TRBV9 to TRBJ2-7; D is possibly TRBD1 (6 bases). Trimming stripped 0 bases from V and 2 bases from J, with 9 bases between. The CDR3 sequence is 14 residues long. Per the germline V gene, CDR1 is SGDLS and CDR2 is YYNGEE. This chain's CDR3 is CASSVGDTPYEQYF. CDR3 DNA sequence: TGTGCCAGCAGCGTAGGGGACACCCCCTACGAGCAGTACTTC. The entire variable domain, with the rest obtained from reference TRBV9 and TRBJ2-7, is as follows: DSGVTQTPKHLITATGQRVTLRCSPRSGDLSVYWYQQSLDQGLQFLIQYYNGEERAKGNILERFSAQQFPDLHSELNLSSLELGDSALYFCASSVGDTPYEQYFGPGTRLTVT.